The clone carrying this T cell receptor beta chain showed up just a few times. Antigen: not known. These data belong to a study of cytomegalovirus exposure and HLA in healthy donors. Regarding the study as a whole: Association of a missense DCLRE1C variant with TCR beta V- and J-gene trimming was reported in a later analysis. An analysis was carried out at a later point. It showed that HLA-associated TCR beta chains were more clonally expanded than equally common non-associated chains.

The germline V gene has CDR1 SGHRS and CDR2 YFSETQ. Unmatched junction bases numbered 7, after V lost 4 bases and J lost 3 bases. This CDR3 has 15 residues. Use of 60 Vbeta and 13 Jbeta primers characterized the PCR. Repertoires were generated with immunoSEQ multiplex PCR, while TCRdb's copy carries only in-frame clones and drops some. The sample has more than 100,000 clones; roughly three fifths are singletons. The chain employs TRBV5-1 and TRBJ2-7; 10 bases agree with TRBD1. What was sequenced was PBMCs. The origin of this receptor is a woman aged 40 to 50 in good health and CMV-seronegative. The CDR3 DNA sequence: TGCGCCAGCAGCCAATTGACAGGGGGCCTCTACGAGCAGTACTTC. Encoded protein: CASSQLTGGLYEQYF.